This T cell receptor (beta chain) was captured by sequencing in a study of blood T cell repertoires in COVID-19. Study-wide background: The samples span acute and convalescent COVID-19 from the United States, Italy and Spain. PBMCs, B-cell-depleted T cells, or T cells provided the cDNA or gDNA that made up the material.

TCRdb keeps only in-frame clones here, not all; method: immunoSEQ multiplex PCR. The sample holds fewer than 250,000 clones, 86% seen once. The Seattle patients, enrolled during active infection, were followed longitudinally. Germline lookup yields CDR1 SGHTA and CDR2 FQGNSA. This CDR3 is built from 14 residues. Trimming took 4 bases from V and 5 from J; bases not matched to a gene: 4. The sequenced sample was peripheral blood. The TCR sequence derives from a man in his forties or fifties with COVID-19, enrolled during active disease. The chain is built from TRBV7-2 and TRBJ2-5; 10 bases align to TRBD2. DNA of the CDR3: TGTGCCAGCAGCTCAGCGGGGGGGCTTGAGACCCAGTACTTC. The encoded protein is CASSSAGGLETQYF.